A single sample is the source of the 2 T cell receptor beta chains below, sequenced in a study of beta chain features in type 1 diabetes. No antigen has been assigned to these receptors. Sequencing targeted expressed TCRB transcripts, as all isolated RNA had been reverse transcribed. Clones were sequenced by immunoSEQ multiplex PCR, and TCRdb holds only the in-frame ones, with some missing. The table records approximately 260,000 clones, roughly 25% of them present only once. Study-wide findings and caveats: Shorter TCRB CDR3s, moderately but significantly so, were found in Type 1 diabetes patients in all four CD4+ subsets.

Sequencing was performed on naive CD4+ T cells from blood. All receptors derive from a woman aged 25-40 years with type 1 diabetes.

This clone was counted a few times. The chain combines TRBV9 with TRBJ2-7; 8 bases fit TRBD2. V was clipped by 3 bases and J by 6 bases; unmatched bases: 11. The CDR3 consists of 15 residues. Germline V gene lookup returns CDR1 SGDLS and CDR2 YYNGEE. This CDR3 reads CASSEGPGGVGEQYF. The CDR3 coding sequence is TGTGCCAGCAGCGAGGGCCCCGGGGGGGTGGGCGAGCAGTACTTC.

This clone was seen only a few times. This chain uses TRBV29-1 with TRBJ1-4; 7 nucleotides line up with TRBD1. Germline trimming cut 7 bases from V and 0 bases from J; bases unmatched to any gene: 5. CDR1 and CDR2 from the germline V gene are SQVTM and ANQGSEA. This CDR3 region has 14 residues. CDR3 sequence (DNA): TGCAGCGCCGGAGGGACAGCAACTAATGAAAAACTGTTTTTT. It specifies CSAGGTATNEKLFF.